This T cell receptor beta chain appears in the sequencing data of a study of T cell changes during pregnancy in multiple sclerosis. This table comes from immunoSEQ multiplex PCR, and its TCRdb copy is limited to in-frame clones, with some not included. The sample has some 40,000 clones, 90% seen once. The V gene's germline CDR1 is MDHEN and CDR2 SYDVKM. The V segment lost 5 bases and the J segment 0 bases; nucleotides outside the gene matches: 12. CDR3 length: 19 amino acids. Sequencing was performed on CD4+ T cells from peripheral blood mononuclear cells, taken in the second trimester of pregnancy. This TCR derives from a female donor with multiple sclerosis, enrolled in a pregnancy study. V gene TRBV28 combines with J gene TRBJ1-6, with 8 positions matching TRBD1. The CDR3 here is CASSTQGALTGSYNSPLHF. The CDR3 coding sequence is TGTGCCAGCAGTACCCAGGGGGCCCTAACGGGCTCCTATAATTCACCCCTCCACTTT.